The 17 T cell receptor beta chains reported below all come from one sample, sequenced in a study of T cells and copy number aberrations in small-cell lung cancer. The repertoire was sequenced with immunoSEQ multiplex PCR; TCRdb's copy has only in-frame clones and lacks some. The table has several thousand clones, roughly four fifths seen once; the top ten hold over 4.5%. The sample was normal tissue next to the tumor. All receptors derive from a woman in her forties or fifties with small cell lung cancer.

The chain joins TRBV18 to TRBJ2-1; 7 bases align to TRBD1. This CDR3 region has 16 residues. CDR1 KGHSH and CDR2 LQKENI come from the germline V gene. Unmatched junction bases numbered 7, after V lost 5 bases and J lost 0 bases. CDR3 loop: CASSKSGGSSYNEQFF. The CDR3 DNA reads as TGTGCCAGCTCAAAATCAGGGGGTAGCTCCTACAATGAGCAGTTCTTC.

The rearrangement joins TRBV29-1 to TRBJ2-7; weak D call: TRBD2 (6 bases). The CDR3 contains 14 residues. Germline V lookup: CDR1 SQVTM, CDR2 ANQGSEA. Trimming pared 3 bases from V and 5 bases from J, leaving 17 bases between. The DNA for the CDR3 is TGCAGCGTTGAGGGGGACTTTGGGCGTGACGAGCAGTACTTC. Amino acids: CSVEGDFGRDEQYF.

The J gene is TRBJ1-1, the V gene TRBV4-3; 7 nucleotides align to TRBD1. Unmatched junction bases numbered 8, after V lost 0 bases and J lost 4 bases. Germline values: CDR1 LGHNA, CDR2 YSLEER. The CDR3 extends over 16 amino acids. CDR3 nucleotide sequence: TGCGCCAGCAGCCAAGATTATGGAGGGGGCGGCACTGAAGCTTTCTTT. Amino acid sequence: CASSQDYGGGGTEAFF.

V usage is TRBV11-2 and J usage is TRBJ2-2; the D is unclear. The germline V and J ends were trimmed by 5 bases and 5 bases, with 9 bases remaining between them. CDR3 length: 13 residues. Germline CDR1 and CDR2: SGHAT and FQNNGV. The CDR3 loop reads CASSPVRTGELFF. The CDR3 region has the DNA TGTGCCAGCAGCCCCGTTCGGACCGGGGAGCTGTTTTTT.

This rearrangement joins TRBV13 to TRBJ2-5; D uncertain. V lost 2 bases, J lost 1 base, and 17 bases lay in between. The CDR3 covers 17 residues. The germline CDR1 and CDR2 sequences are PRHDT and FYEKMQ (reference sequence). Here the CDR3 reads CASSLFRPNWGQETQYF. Here the CDR3 DNA reads TGTGCCAGCAGCTTATTCCGCCCTAATTGGGGCCAAGAGACCCAGTACTTC.

This rearrangement joins TRBV19 to TRBJ2-2; 9 bases map to TRBD1. The trim removed 3 bases at V and 0 bases at J, leaving 2 bases unmatched. The CDR3 covers 16 residues. Germline assignment: CDR1 LNHDA and CDR2 SQIVND (reference sequence). In DNA form, the CDR3 reads TGTGCCAGTAGTATGGACAGGGGTTCGAACACCGGGGAGCTGTTTTTT. It codes for CASSMDRGSNTGELFF.

The chain links TRBV27 to TRBJ2-3; 7 bases agree with TRBD1. The CDR3 totals 17 residues. V was clipped by 8 bases and J by 0 bases; unmatched bases: 14. CDR1 and CDR2 (germline): MNHEY, SMNVEV (reference sequence). The CDR3 protein is CASSPAEGQLSTDTQYF. Here the CDR3 DNA reads TGTGCCAGCTCGCCCGCCGAGGGACAGTTGAGCACAGATACGCAGTATTTT.

J is TRBJ1-1 and V is TRBV11-1; D perhaps matches TRBD1 (5 bases). The CDR3 is made up of 14 amino acids. Germline CDR1 is SGHAT and CDR2 is FQDESV (reference sequence). V was shortened by 5 bases and J by 3 bases, with 13 bases between the two germline ends. This CDR3 is CASSPWEGHTEAFF. The CDR3 DNA sequence: TGTGCCAGCAGCCCCTGGGAGGGACACACTGAAGCTTTCTTT.

This clone was observed a handful of times. This chain connects TRBV30 to TRBJ2-5, with D unclear. This CDR3 has 14 amino acids. V lost 4 bases to trimming and J lost 1 base, with 13 bases between them. Germline V gene sequence: CDR1 GTSNPN, CDR2 SVGIG (reference sequence). CDR3 residues: CAWTSWSLQETQYF. CDR3 nucleotide sequence: TGTGCCTGGACCTCCTGGAGCCTCCAAGAGACCCAGTACTTC. Using reference TRBV30 and TRBJ2-5 for the parts outside the CDR3, the full variable domain is SQTIHQWPATLVQPVGSPLSLECTVEGTSNPNLYWYRQAAGRGLQLLFYSVGIGQISSEVPQNLSASRPQDRQFILSSKKLLLSDSGFYLCAWTSWSLQETQYFGPGTRLLVL.

The V and J genes are TRBV6-5 and TRBJ2-7; D may correspond to TRBD1 or TRBD2 (5 bases each). CDR1 and CDR2 from the germline V gene are MNHEY and SVGAGI. V lost 4 bases, J lost 6 bases, and 16 bases lay in between. This CDR3 is built from 14 residues. In DNA, the CDR3 is TGTGCCAGCAGTTTCGCAGGGTCTACTAGCGAGCAGTACTTC. Encoded protein: CASSFAGSTSEQYF.

The V gene is TRBV5-5, the J gene TRBJ2-7; D ambiguous. CDR3 length: 15 residues. Germline V gene sequence: CDR1 SGHKS, CDR2 YYEKEE (reference sequence). The V and J ends lost 2 bases and 3 bases respectively, with 15 bases between them. This chain's CDR3 is CASSFSYSIIYEQYF. The DNA for the CDR3 is TGTGCCAGCAGCTTCTCCTACTCCATAATCTACGAGCAGTACTTC.

The CDR3 sequence is CSARLDTQYF. The CDR3 bases are TGCAGTGCTAGACTCGATACGCAGTATTTT. This chain joins TRBV20-1 and TRBJ2-3; D not certain. The ends were cut back, 2 bases at V and 6 bases at J, with 3 bases in the middle. CDR1 and CDR2 from the germline V gene are DFQATT and SNEGSKA (reference sequence). The CDR3 has 10 residues.

The CDR3 spells CASSLFGETQYF. In DNA, the CDR3 is TGTGCCAGCAGCTTATTCGGCGAGACCCAGTACTTC. This chain links TRBV7-6 with TRBJ2-5; D is unclear. Germline assignment: CDR1 SGHVS and CDR2 FNYEAQ. The V end was cut by 2 bases, the J end by 5 bases, with 6 bases between. The CDR3 extends over 12 amino acids.

The chain couples TRBV11-2 to TRBJ1-1, with 8 positions matching TRBD1. V lost 2 bases and J lost 7; bases outside the gene matches: 6. The germline gives CDR1 SGHAT, CDR2 FQNNGV. The CDR3 has 14 amino acids. As DNA, the CDR3 is TGTGCCAGCAGCTTACTCCGAACAGGGGGTGAAGCTTTCTTT. The encoded protein is CASSLLRTGGEAFF. The variable domain in full, completed from reference TRBV11-2 and TRBJ1-1, reads EAGVAQSPRYKIIEKRQSVAFWCNPISGHATLYWYQQILGQGPKLLIQFQNNGVVDDSQLPKDRFSAERLKGVDSTLKIQPAKLEDSAVYLCASSLLRTGGEAFFGQGTRLTVV.

The chain employs TRBV11-3 and TRBJ2-7, with 12 bases that match TRBD2. The CDR3 consists of 19 residues. V lost 4 bases, J lost 3 bases, and 16 bases stayed unmatched. Germline V gene sequence: CDR1 SGHNT, CDR2 YENEEA. The CDR3 loop reads CASSSMGAGLAGTNYEQYF. The CDR3 nucleotides read TGTGCCAGCAGCTCAATGGGGGCCGGACTAGCGGGAACCAACTACGAGCAGTACTTC.

This clone was counted once. This rearrangement joins TRBV11-2 to TRBJ2-6; no reliable D call. Germline CDR1 is SGHAT and CDR2 is FQNNGV. Trimming left V 1 base short and J 4 bases short, with 5 bases between. The CDR3 has 14 residues. CDR3 sequence: CASSLGVGANVLTF. In nucleotides, the CDR3 is TGTGCCAGCAGCTTAGGGGTCGGGGCCAACGTCCTGACTTTC.

The rearrangement links TRBV21-1 to TRBJ2-2; the D call in the table, TRBD1, was not verified against the DNA. TRBV21-1 is a recognized pseudogene. The CDR3 consists of 16 residues. CDR3 sequence reads: CASSKGAGGVPGELFF. CDR3 in DNA: TGTGCCAGCAGCAAAGGGGCAGGGGGCGTCCCCGGGGAGCTGTTTTTT.